This record covers a single TCR beta chain. Antigen specificity is unknown. Germline CDR1 SGHRS, CDR2 YFSETQ. Trimming removed 2 bases from V and 5 bases from J, with 13 bases in between. This CDR3 region has 14 residues. The data stem from a study of cytomegalovirus exposure and HLA in healthy donors. Points from the study as a whole: The authors reported that TCR beta sequences could predict HLA-A and HLA-B alleles. These predictions were accurate for most subjects in the first cohort.

With 60 Vbeta and 13 Jbeta primers, the PCR was carried out. The data were produced by immunoSEQ multiplex PCR, yet TCRdb's version contains in-frame clones alone and is incomplete. The data hold under 110,000 clones, with about 76% observed a single time. J is TRBJ2-5 and V is TRBV5-1; no firm D call. The receptor's source is a woman aged 45-60 years in good health and CMV-seropositive. Sample: PBMCs. The CDR3 is CASSLITYEETQYF. Written as DNA, the CDR3 is TGCGCCAGCAGCTTAATAACCTACGAGGAGACCCAGTACTTC.